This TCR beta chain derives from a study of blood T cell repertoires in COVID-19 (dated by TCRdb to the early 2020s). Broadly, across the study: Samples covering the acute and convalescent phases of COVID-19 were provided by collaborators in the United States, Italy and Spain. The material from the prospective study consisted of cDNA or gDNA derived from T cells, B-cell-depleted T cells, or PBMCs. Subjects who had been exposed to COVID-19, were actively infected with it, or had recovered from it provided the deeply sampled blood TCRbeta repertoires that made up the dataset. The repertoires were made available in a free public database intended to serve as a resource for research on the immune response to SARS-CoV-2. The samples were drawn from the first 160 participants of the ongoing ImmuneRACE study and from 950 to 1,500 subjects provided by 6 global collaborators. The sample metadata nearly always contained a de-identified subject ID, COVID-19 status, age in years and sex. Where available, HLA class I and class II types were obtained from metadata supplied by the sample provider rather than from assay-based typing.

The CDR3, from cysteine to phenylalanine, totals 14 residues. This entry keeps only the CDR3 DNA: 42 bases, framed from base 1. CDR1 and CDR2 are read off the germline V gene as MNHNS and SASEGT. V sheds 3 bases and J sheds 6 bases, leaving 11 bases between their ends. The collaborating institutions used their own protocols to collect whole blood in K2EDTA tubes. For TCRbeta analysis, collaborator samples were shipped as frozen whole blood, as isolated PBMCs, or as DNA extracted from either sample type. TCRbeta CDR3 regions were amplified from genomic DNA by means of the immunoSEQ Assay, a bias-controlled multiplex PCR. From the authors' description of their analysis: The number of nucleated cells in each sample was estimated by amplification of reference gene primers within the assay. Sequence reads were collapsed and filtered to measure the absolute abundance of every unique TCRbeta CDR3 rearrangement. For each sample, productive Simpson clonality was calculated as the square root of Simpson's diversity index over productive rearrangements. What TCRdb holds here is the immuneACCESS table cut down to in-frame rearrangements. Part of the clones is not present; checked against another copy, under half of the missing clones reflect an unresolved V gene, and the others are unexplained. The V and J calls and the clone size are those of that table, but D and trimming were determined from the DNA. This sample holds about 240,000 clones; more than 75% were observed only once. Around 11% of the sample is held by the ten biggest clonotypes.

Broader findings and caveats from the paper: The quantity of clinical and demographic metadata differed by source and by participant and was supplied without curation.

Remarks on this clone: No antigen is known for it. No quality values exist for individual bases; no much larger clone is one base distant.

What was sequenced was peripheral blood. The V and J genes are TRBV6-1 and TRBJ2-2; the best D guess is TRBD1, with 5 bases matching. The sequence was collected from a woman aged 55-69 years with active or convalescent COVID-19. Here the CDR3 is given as CASSDGVGAGELFF. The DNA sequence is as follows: TGTGCCAGCAGTGACGGCGTAGGGGCCGGGGAGCTGTTTTTT.